A selection of T cell receptor beta chains follows, all from one sample in a study of T cells in Graves' hyperthyroidism and ophthalmopathy. TCRdb reanalysed the multiplex PCR reads using MiXCR and keeps one entry per CDR3 protein. The sample shows roughly 500,000 distinct CDR3 sequences, approximately 15% of them seen only once. What was sequenced was blood. The receptors here all came from a young woman with Graves' hyperthyroidism that later progressed to Graves' ophthalmopathy. The CDR3 runs from the conserved cysteine through the conserved F or W. The D gene is left open where the match is weak. Size values are once, few and many counts, or a class for expanded clones, and some rows have none.

abundance | j_gene | v_gene | d_gene | CDR3aa | CDR3nt
many | TRBJ2-6 | TRBV3-1 | - | CASTPPGANVLTF | TGTGCCAGCACCCCCCCCGGGGCCAACGTCCTGACTTTC
many | TRBJ2-2 | TRBV5-8 | TRBD2 | CASGDYNTGELFF | TGTGCCAGCGGGGACTACAACACCGGGGAGCTGTTTTTT
many | TRBJ2-2 | TRBV19 | TRBD2 | CASEGAGNTGELFF | TGTGCCAGCGAGGGAGCGGGAAACACCGGGGAGCTGTTTTTT
many | TRBJ1-1 | TRBV24-1 | - | CATSDLRRNMNTEAFF | TGTGCCACCAGTGATTTGCGCCGGAACATGAACACTGAAGCTTTCTTT
few | TRBJ2-1 | TRBV6-1 | TRBD1 | CASSRDRPAYNEQFF | TGTGCCAGCAGCAGGGACAGGCCAGCCTACAATGAGCAGTTCTTC
many | TRBJ2-3 | TRBV11-1 | - | CASSYGESTDTQYF | TGTGCCAGCAGCTACGGCGAGAGCACAGATACGCAGTATTTT
few | TRBJ2-5 | TRBV6-1 | - | CASMRGPGGTQYF | TGTGCCAGCATGCGGGGACCGGGCGGGACCCAGTACTTC
few | TRBJ2-1 | TRBV4-3 | TRBD2 | CASSQDRLAGTYNEQFF | TGCGCCAGCAGCCAAGACCGACTAGCGGGGACCTACAATGAGCAGTTCTTC
- | TRBJ2-1 | TRBV7-2 | TRBD1 | CANSLTGHNEQFF | TGTGCCAACAGCTTGACAGGGCACAATGAGCAGTTCTTC
many | TRBJ2-3 | TRBV30 | - | CAWSKGLETDTQYF | TGTGCCTGGAGTAAGGGGCTAGAGACAGATACGCAGTATTTT
few | TRBJ1-2 | TRBV12-3/TRBV12-4 | TRBD1 | CASSTTGHGYTF | TGTGCCAGCAGTACGACAGGGCACGGCTACACCTTC
many | TRBJ2-3 | TRBV15 | - | CATSRDVGDTQYF | TGTGCCACCAGCAGAGATGTTGGAGATACGCAGTATTTT
many | TRBJ1-6 | TRBV3-1 | - | CASTDRNSPLHF | TGTGCCAGCACGGACAGAAATTCACCCCTCCACTTT
- | TRBJ2-2 | TRBV29-1 | - | CSVVGATGGFSGELFF | TGCAGCGTTGTTGGAGCGACAGGAGGGTTTTCCGGGGAGCTGTTTTTT
many | TRBJ2-7 | TRBV25-1 | TRBD2 | CASSVPSGPGEQYF | TGTGCCAGCAGTGTCCCTAGCGGTCCGGGCGAGCAGTACTTC
few | TRBJ2-7 | TRBV19 | - | CASSIVGLPEQYF | TGTGCCAGTAGTATAGTAGGCCTCCCCGAGCAGTACTTC
many | TRBJ2-7 | TRBV12-5 | TRBD1 | CASSLGRQGSREQYF | TGTGCTAGTAGTTTGGGCCGACAGGGGAGCCGCGAGCAGTACTTC
few | TRBJ2-1 | TRBV6-1 | TRBD1 | CASSQGQGARDEQFF | TGTGCCAGCAGTCAGGGGCAGGGGGCTAGGGATGAGCAGTTCTTC
- | TRBJ1-2 | TRBV20-1 | - | CSALLDSNYGYTF | TGCAGTGCGCTACTGGACAGTAACTATGGCTACACCTTC
- | TRBJ2-5 | TRBV27 | TRBD2 | CASSFYSSGGVTQYF | TGTGCCAGCAGTTTTTATTCCAGCGGGGGGGTGACCCAGTACTTC
many | TRBJ1-6 | TRBV11-3 | TRBD1 | CASSSAGQNNSPLHF | TGTGCCAGCAGCTCAGCGGGACAGAATAATTCACCCCTCCACTTT
many | TRBJ1-1 | TRBV30 | - | CAWSFSLNTEAFF | TGTGCCTGGAGCTTTTCATTGAACACTGAAGCTTTCTTT
many | TRBJ1-1 | TRBV12-3/TRBV12-4 | - | CASRTLKNTEAFF | TGTGCCAGCAGAACCCTCAAGAACACTGAAGCTTTCTTT
few | TRBJ2-1 | TRBV3-1 | - | CASSQGQAGNEQFF | TGTGCCAGCAGCCAAGGACAGGCCGGCAATGAGCAGTTCTTC
many | TRBJ1-3 | TRBV6-5 | TRBD1 | CASSYSSGGGGNTIYF | TGTGCCAGCAGTTACTCGTCAGGGGGCGGTGGAAACACCATATATTTT
many | TRBJ2-1 | TRBV19 | - | CASRAYNEQFF | TGTGCCAGTAGGGCGTACAATGAGCAGTTCTTC
few | TRBJ2-3 | TRBV9 | - | CASSVAGGFADTQYF | TGTGCCAGCAGCGTAGCTGGGGGTTTCGCAGATACGCAGTATTTT
- | TRBJ1-5 | TRBV19 | - | CASSQDNAYGGNQPQHF | TGTGCCAGTAGTCAAGACAACGCGTACGGAGGCAATCAGCCCCAGCATTTT
- | TRBJ2-5 | TRBV4-1 | - | CASSQNAQQETQYF | TGCGCCAGCAGCCAAAATGCCCAGCAAGAGACCCAGTACTTC
many | TRBJ2-1 | TRBV12-5 | TRBD2 | CASGLVSGNDEQFF | TGTGCTAGTGGTTTAGTTAGCGGGAACGATGAGCAGTTCTTC
many | TRBJ2-1 | TRBV2 | TRBD2 | CASSPRVAGLYNEQFF | TGTGCCAGCAGCCCCCGGGTAGCGGGACTGTACAATGAGCAGTTCTTC
many | TRBJ1-1 | TRBV2 | - | CASNRDRYTEAFF | TGTGCCAGCAACCGGGATAGGTACACTGAAGCTTTCTTT
many | TRBJ2-5 | TRBV7-2 | - | CASSLSGWRQETQYF | TGTGCCAGCAGCCTCTCGGGGTGGCGCCAAGAGACCCAGTACTTC
few | TRBJ1-2 | TRBV10-3 | - | CAILYALEDGYTF | TGTGCCATCCTTTACGCATTGGAAGATGGCTACACCTTC
- | TRBJ2-2 | TRBV24-1 | TRBD1 | CATSVLLRGSDTGELFF | TGTGCCACCAGTGTCTTACTCAGGGGGTCGGACACCGGGGAGCTGTTTTTT
many | TRBJ2-7 | TRBV6-1 | - | CASRADSSYEQYF | TGTGCCAGCAGGGCAGATAGCTCCTACGAGCAGTACTTC
many | TRBJ1-1 | TRBV29-1 | TRBD1 | CSASSTGTAMNTEAFF | TGCAGCGCGTCTTCAACTGGGACAGCTATGAACACTGAAGCTTTCTTT
many | TRBJ1-4 | TRBV28 | - | CASSLSGREKLFF | TGTGCCAGCAGTCTAAGCGGGAGGGAAAAACTGTTTTTT
few | TRBJ2-1 | TRBV12-5 | TRBD2 | CASGRGGTSVYNEQFF | TGTGCTAGTGGCCGGGGGGGGACTAGCGTCTACAATGAGCAGTTCTTC
few | TRBJ1-5 | TRBV27 | - | CASSLLGYSNQPQHF | TGTGCCAGCAGTCTTTTAGGATATAGCAATCAGCCCCAGCATTTT
many | TRBJ1-5 | TRBV7-9 | - | CASSLQGGSQPQHF | TGTGCCAGCAGCCTACAAGGGGGGAGTCAGCCCCAGCATTTT
- | TRBJ1-5 | TRBV10-3 | - | CAISDLRQPQHF | TGTGCCATCAGTGATTTGAGGCAGCCCCAGCATTTT
many | TRBJ2-5 | TRBV7-9 | - | CASSHRDKLGQETQYF | TGTGCCAGCAGTCACCGGGACAAGTTGGGCCAAGAGACCCAGTACTTC
- | TRBJ1-5 | TRBV24-1 | - | CATSDNTTFWQPQHF | TGTGCCACCAGTGATAACACTACTTTCTGGCAGCCCCAGCATTTT
- | TRBJ2-7 | TRBV4-1 | - | CASSQGQWNEQYF | TGCGCCAGCAGCCAAGGACAGTGGAACGAGCAGTACTTC
- | TRBJ2-1 | TRBV6-9 | - | CASSYGGAGSYNEQFF | TGTGCCAGCAGTTACGGCGGTGCGGGCTCCTACAATGAGCAGTTCTTC
many | TRBJ2-1 | TRBV27 | TRBD2 | CASSFPSGRSNEQFF | TGTGCCAGCAGTTTTCCTAGCGGCCGGAGCAATGAGCAGTTCTTC
many | TRBJ2-2 | TRBV2 | TRBD1 | CASTGTGWYTGELFF | TGTGCCAGCACCGGGACAGGGTGGTACACCGGGGAGCTGTTTTTT
many | TRBJ1-1 | TRBV12-3/TRBV12-4 | TRBD1 | CASSQTQGWNTEAFF | TGTGCCAGCAGTCAAACACAGGGGTGGAACACTGAAGCTTTCTTT
many | TRBJ1-6 | TRBV27 | - | CASGRQNSNSPLHF | TGTGCCAGCGGCAGACAGAATTCAAATTCACCCCTCCACTTT
many | TRBJ2-2 | TRBV5-1 | - | CASSWAGELFF | TGCGCCAGCAGCTGGGCCGGGGAGCTGTTTTTT
many | TRBJ2-5 | TRBV11-3 | - | CASSLGHEGETQYF | TGTGCCAGCAGCTTAGGCCATGAAGGAGAGACCCAGTACTTC
many | TRBJ2-7 | TRBV28 | TRBD1 | CATRTGGGYEQYF | TGTGCCACCCGAACAGGGGGCGGGTACGAGCAGTACTTC